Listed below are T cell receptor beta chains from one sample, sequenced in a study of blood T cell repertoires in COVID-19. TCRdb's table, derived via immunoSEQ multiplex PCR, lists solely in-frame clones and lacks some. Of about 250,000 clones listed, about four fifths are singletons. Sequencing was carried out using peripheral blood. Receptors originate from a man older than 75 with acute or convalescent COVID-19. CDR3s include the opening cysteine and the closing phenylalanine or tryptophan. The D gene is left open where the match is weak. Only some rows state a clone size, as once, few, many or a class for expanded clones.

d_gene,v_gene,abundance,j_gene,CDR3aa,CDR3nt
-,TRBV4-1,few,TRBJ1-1,CASSQEYPRGTEAFF,TGCGCCAGCAGCCAAGAATATCCCCGGGGCACTGAAGCTTTCTTT
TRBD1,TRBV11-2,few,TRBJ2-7,CASRPRGITGEQYF,TGTGCCAGCAGACCCAGGGGGATTACGGGAGAGCAGTACTTC
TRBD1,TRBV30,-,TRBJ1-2,CAWAGQGSYGYTF,TGTGCCTGGGCAGGACAGGGCTCGTATGGCTACACCTTC
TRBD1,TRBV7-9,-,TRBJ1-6,CASSPRGQGGNSPLHF,TGTGCCAGCAGCCCGAGAGGACAGGGTGGCAATTCACCCCTCCACTTT
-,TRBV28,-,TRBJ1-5,CASTLGARSEPQHF,TGTGCCAGTACCTTGGGCGCCCGAAGTGAGCCCCAGCATTTT
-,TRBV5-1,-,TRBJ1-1,CASRQQVINTEAFF,TGCGCCAGCAGACAACAGGTCATCAACACTGAAGCTTTCTTT
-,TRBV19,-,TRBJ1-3,CASSISSGNTIYF,TGTGCCAGTAGTATCTCGTCGGGAAACACCATATATTTT
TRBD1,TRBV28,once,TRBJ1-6,CASTPPRTGGNSPLHF,TGTGCCAGCACCCCCCCGCGGACAGGGGGTAATTCACCCCTCCACTTT
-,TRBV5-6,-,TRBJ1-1,CASRPGQRGWNTEAFF,TGTGCCAGCAGACCAGGACAGAGGGGTTGGAACACTGAAGCTTTCTTT
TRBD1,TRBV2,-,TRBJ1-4,CATKQTGTTNEKLFF,TGTGCCACCAAGCAGACAGGGACAACTAATGAAAAACTGTTTTTT
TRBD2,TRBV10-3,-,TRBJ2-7,CAISDSGTSGMMGYEQYF,TGTGCCATCAGTGATTCCGGGACTAGCGGGATGATGGGCTACGAGCAGTACTTC
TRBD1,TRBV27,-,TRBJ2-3,CASSIGQGGTDTQYF,TGTGCCAGCAGTATCGGACAGGGCGGCACAGATACGCAGTATTTT
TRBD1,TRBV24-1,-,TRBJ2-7,CATSDPTGFPYEQYF,TGTGCCACCAGTGACCCGACAGGGTTTCCCTACGAGCAGTACTTC
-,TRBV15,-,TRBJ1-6,CATSRGGGRGSPLHF,TGTGCCACCAGCAGAGGTGGGGGGAGAGGTTCACCCCTCCACTTT
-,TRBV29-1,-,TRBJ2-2,CSTRGGVTGELFF,TGCAGCACCAGAGGGGGGGTGACCGGGGAGCTGTTTTTT
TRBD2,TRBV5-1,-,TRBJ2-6,CASSITSGISGANVLTF,TGCGCCAGCAGCATCACTAGCGGTATCTCTGGGGCCAACGTCCTGACTTTC
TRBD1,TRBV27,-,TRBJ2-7,CASRQGPSYEQYF,TGTGCCAGTCGACAGGGTCCCTCCTACGAGCAGTACTTC
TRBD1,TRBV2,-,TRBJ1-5,CASRDREHQPQHF,TGTGCCAGCCGGGACAGGGAACATCAGCCCCAGCATTTT
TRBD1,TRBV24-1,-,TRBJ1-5,CATSDPTGGKPQHF,TGTGCCACCAGTGACCCGACAGGGGGCAAGCCCCAGCATTTT
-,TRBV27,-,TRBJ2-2,CASSYGPAGELFF,TGTGCCAGCAGTTATGGGCCGGCCGGGGAGCTGTTTTTT
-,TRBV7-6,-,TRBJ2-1,CASSLETKTYNEQFF,TGTGCCAGCAGCTTAGAGACTAAAACCTACAATGAGCAGTTCTTC
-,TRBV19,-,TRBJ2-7,CASSPVRTAGYEQYF,TGTGCCAGTAGTCCCGTAAGAACAGCGGGCTACGAGCAGTACTTC
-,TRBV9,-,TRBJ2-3,CASSVGPVVGTDTQYF,TGTGCCAGCAGCGTAGGTCCGGTGGTGGGCACAGATACGCAGTATTTT
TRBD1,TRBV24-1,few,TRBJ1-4,CATSDFPGTGNEKLFF,TGTGCCACCAGTGATTTCCCAGGGACAGGAAATGAAAAACTGTTTTTT
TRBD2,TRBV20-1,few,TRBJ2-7,CSASQTSGRYYEQYF,TGCAGTGCTAGTCAGACTAGCGGGCGATACTACGAGCAGTACTTC
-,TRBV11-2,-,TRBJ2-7,CASRRGGYEQYF,TGTGCCAGCAGAAGAGGGGGCTACGAGCAGTACTTC
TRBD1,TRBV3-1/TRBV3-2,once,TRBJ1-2,CASSQGPGQGNGYTF,TGTGCCAGCAGCCAAGGACCGGGACAGGGGAATGGCTACACCTTC
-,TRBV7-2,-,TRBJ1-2,CASSLTGPTNYGYTF,TGTGCCAGCAGCTTAACAGGGCCCACTAACTATGGCTACACCTTC
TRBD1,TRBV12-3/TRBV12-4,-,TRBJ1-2,CASSLDRVYGYTF,TGTGCCAGCAGTTTGGACAGGGTCTATGGCTACACCTTC
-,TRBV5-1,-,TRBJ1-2,CASSSTGLYGYTF,TGCGCCAGCAGCTCGACAGGCTTATATGGCTACACCTTC
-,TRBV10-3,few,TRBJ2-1,CAIKTSTNNEQFF,TGTGCCATCAAGACATCGACTAACAATGAGCAGTTCTTC
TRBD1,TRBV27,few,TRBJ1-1,CASSLSAGQGNTEAFF,TGTGCCAGCAGTTTATCGGCGGGACAGGGGAACACTGAAGCTTTCTTT